Listed below are T cell receptor beta chains from one sample, sequenced in a study of blood T cell repertoires in COVID-19. Generated by immunoSEQ multiplex PCR, the TCRdb table keeps only in-frame clones and is missing some. The sample has 90,000 to 150,000 clones, around 89% seen once; the top ten hold 28%. Sequenced material: peripheral blood. Source of these receptors: a man aged 70 or older with active or convalescent COVID-19. Each CDR3 is given with its conserved first and last residue. The D gene is left open where the match is weak. Only part of the rows carry a size: once, few, many, or a class if the clone is expanded.

D gene	J gene	clone size	V gene	CDR3 DNA	CDR3 protein
.	TRBJ2-1	once	TRBV7-9	TGTGCCAGCAGCTTAGGAGCGGGCGGAGGGTTCTTC	CASSLGAGGGFF
.	TRBJ2-2	.	TRBV5-4	TGTGCCAGCAGCTTTGCCCCCGGGGAATTAAGGAGGGCCCCCGGGGAGCTGTTTTTT	CASSFAPGELRRAPGELFF
.	TRBJ2-3	.	TRBV9	TGTGCCAGCAGCACAGGTGGCACCTGGGGGGCAGATACGCAGTATTTT	CASSTGGTWGADTQYF
TRBD2	TRBJ2-1	.	TRBV10-3	TGTGCCTCCTTGAGCGGGAGGGCCGGGGATGAGCAGTTCTTC	CASLSGRAGDEQFF
.	TRBJ2-7	.	TRBV28	TGTGCCAGCAGTTTATCGCCAGGTAAAGGCGAGCAGTACTTC	CASSLSPGKGEQYF
.	TRBJ2-1	.	TRBV7-3	TGTGCCAGCAGCTTATCGACTAGTGCCAATGAGCAGTTCTTC	CASSLSTSANEQFF
TRBD1	TRBJ2-3	.	TRBV28	TGTGCCAGTTCGACAGGGAGCTCCAATGAGTATTTT	CASSTGSSNEYF
.	TRBJ2-7	once	TRBV12-3/TRBV12-4	TGTGCCAGCAAATCAGGGAAATCCTACGAGCAGTACTTC	CASKSGKSYEQYF
.	TRBJ2-1	.	TRBV28	TGTGCCAGCAGTTTAGCGGGATCGGGGTACAATGAGCAGTTCTTC	CASSLAGSGYNEQFF
.	TRBJ1-6	.	TRBV7-3	TGTGCCAGCAGCTTAACCGGGGGGCCGAATTCACCCCTCCACTTT	CASSLTGGPNSPLHF
TRBD1	TRBJ2-7	.	TRBV15	TGTGCCACCAGCAGAGATAGGGGACAGGGGAGGAACGAGCAGTACTTC	CATSRDRGQGRNEQYF
.	TRBJ1-5	.	TRBV4-1	TGCGCCAGCAGCCAAGAACCGGGGACTATAGCAAATCAGCCCCAGCATTTT	CASSQEPGTIANQPQHF
.	TRBJ2-7	.	TRBV21-1	TGTGCCAGCCCTCCCTACGGGGGGTTCCACGAGCAGTACTTC	CASPPYGGFHEQYF
TRBD1	TRBJ1-1	.	TRBV6-5	TGTGCCAGCAGGGACAGGGTGGGTGAAGCTTTCTTT	CASRDRVGEAFF
TRBD1	TRBJ2-3	.	TRBV30	TGTGCCTGGAGAGGAGGCCAGGGGGCTTCATTCGACACAGATACGCAGTATTTT	CAWRGGQGASFDTDTQYF
.	TRBJ2-7	.	TRBV5-4	TGTGCCAGCAGCCCGGGGAGAAACTCCTACGAGCAGTACTTC	CASSPGRNSYEQYF
TRBD1	TRBJ1-5	.	TRBV6-5	TGTGCCAGCAGAAAGGGACAGGGCAATCAGCCCCAGCATTTT	CASRKGQGNQPQHF
TRBD1	TRBJ1-3	.	TRBV9	TGTGCCAGCAGCGTGGGACAGGGATTCTCTGGAAACACCATATATTTT	CASSVGQGFSGNTIYF
TRBD2	TRBJ2-1	.	TRBV10-3	TGTGCCATAGTTAGCGGGCCCTACAATGAGCAGTTCTTC	CAIVSGPYNEQFF
TRBD1	TRBJ2-7	.	TRBV5-1	TGCGCCAGCAGCGCCCGGGACAGGCCCGCCTACGAGCAGTACTTC	CASSARDRPAYEQYF
.	TRBJ1-2	.	TRBV28	TGTGCCAGCAGTTCGGGGGGGCGTGGCTACACCTTC	CASSSGGRGYTF
.	TRBJ2-5	once	TRBV2	TGTGCCAGCATTATACGGGAAACAAGAGATTCGGCCCAGTACTTC	CASIIRETRDSAQYF
TRBD1	TRBJ2-2	.	TRBV19	TGTGCCAGTAGTATAGATAGAGGGACAGGCGCGAACACCGGGGAGCTGTTTTTT	CASSIDRGTGANTGELFF
TRBD2	TRBJ2-7	.	TRBV6-5	TGTGCCAGCAGTTACGGGTCTAGCGGGGCACTCGAGCAGTACTTC	CASSYGSSGALEQYF
TRBD1	TRBJ2-5	.	TRBV6-5	TGTGCCAGCCCCCCGGGACAGACCCAAGAGACCCAGTACTTC	CASPPGQTQETQYF
.	TRBJ2-7	.	TRBV6-6	TGTGCCAGCAGTGATCGGGTCGGTTACGAGCAGTACTTC	CASSDRVGYEQYF
.	TRBJ2-3	.	TRBV11-2	TGTGCCAGCAGCTTAGATTTTTACAGAGGAGGTACAGATACGCAGTATTTT	CASSLDFYRGGTDTQYF
.	TRBJ1-5	.	TRBV18	TGTGCCAGCTCACCAGGGGAGGATCAGCCCCAGCATTTT	CASSPGEDQPQHF
TRBD1	TRBJ1-2	.	TRBV28	TGTGCCAGCAGTGCCACAGGGGGCAAAACCTATGGCTACACCTTC	CASSATGGKTYGYTF
TRBD2	TRBJ2-7	.	TRBV5-4	TGTGCCAGCAGCTTCCCCCGGGAGGACTCCTACGAGCAGTACTTC	CASSFPREDSYEQYF
TRBD1	TRBJ1-1	.	TRBV23-1	TGCGCCAGCAGTCAACTCAACAGGGGCACTGAAGCTTTCTTT	CASSQLNRGTEAFF
.	TRBJ1-6	.	TRBV18	TGTGCCAGCTCACCAGGAGCGGGTTATAATTCACCCCTCCACTTT	CASSPGAGYNSPLHF
.	TRBJ2-7	.	TRBV27	TGTGCCAGCAGTTTGACGGGTTGGACTGGGAGCTCCTACGAGCAGTACTTC	CASSLTGWTGSSYEQYF
.	TRBJ2-3	once	TRBV5-4	TGTGCCAGCAGTTTGCGTTTAGGCGGGAGCACAGATACGCAGTATTTT	CASSLRLGGSTDTQYF
.	TRBJ2-7	.	TRBV7-2	TGTGCCAGCAGCTTAGCGGGAGGCTACGAGCAGTACTTC	CASSLAGGYEQYF
TRBD1	TRBJ2-7	.	TRBV27	TGTGCCAGCAGTTTATCGAGCACAGGGGGCAGTCTGGGCGAGCAGTACTTC	CASSLSSTGGSLGEQYF